The entry that follows covers one T cell receptor beta chain sequence. Its specific antigen is unknown. Per-base qualities were not stored, and no clone one base away is much larger. This sample was taken from a study of cytomegalovirus exposure and HLA in healthy donors (dated by TCRdb to the late 2010s). Turning to the overall study: An earlier analysis of approximately 550 of the donors reported roughly 300 Gb of sequence data and around 110 million unique TCR beta sequences from 190 million or so T cells. An early release that covered about 600 HLA-typed donors contained approximately 300 gigabases of sequencing data and 70 million to 100 million unique TCR sequences. Of the 350 to 450 genotyped donors, 70% to 90% were placed in the genetic ancestry cluster associated with self-reported Caucasian donors. The study aimed to test whether cataloging public T cell receptors could reveal signatures of past pathogen exposure. The study profiled the T cell repertoires of hundreds of subjects by immunosequencing and related them to cytomegalovirus serostatus. Along with the roughly 700-subject first cohort, a separate validation cohort of around 110 different subjects was used. The study combined high-throughput TCR immunosequencing, statistical association of individual TCRs with disease status, and machine learning to predict cytomegalovirus infection status. To study patterns of TCR occurrence, a later analysis re-analyzed previously published TCR beta repertoires from around 660 donors and added high-resolution HLA genotyping. The later analysis used no new phenotypic data to find candidate immune exposures, relying instead on TCR beta sequences and their occurrence across donors. An earlier analysis of several hundred of the donors applied high-throughput TCR beta sequencing to assess whether each TCR beta V gene segment acted as functional or pseudogenic. Donor age, sex, ethnicity and CMV serostatus were compiled together with the repertoire data. In a later genetic analysis, genome-wide SNP genotypes for about 65% of the roughly 670 donors were used, and that subset was treated as a discovery cohort. Every repertoire in the discovery cohort had been generated on one and the same sequencing platform. HLA typing covered class I and class II loci at four-digit resolution. Typing coverage varied by locus: roughly 629-640 donors for A, B, C, DRB1 and DQB1; more than 500 for DQA1; 600 to 610 for DPA1; about 450 for DPB1. Roughly 5 DR-DQ haplotypes were handled as single units for association and clustering, since linkage in the cohort was strong. Across some 400 genotyped donors of the cohort, an average of approximately 200,000 unique TCR beta nucleotide sequences per donor were sequenced, and approximately 17% of those sequences were non-productive. Findings and caveats that apply to the study as a whole: An association between a missense DCLRE1C variant and V-gene and J-gene trimming of TCR beta chains was found in a later genetic analysis and replicated in an independent cohort. In a later analysis, HLA-associated TCR beta chains were found to be more clonally expanded and to have lower generation probabilities than equally common non-associated chains. A group of highly shared sequence variants was considered likely to be a technical artifact of the sequencing pipeline. A later analysis found that TCR association rates varied across HLA loci, with DRB1 alleles showing the most associated TCRs and HLA-C alleles the fewest. A further reported finding was that TCR beta sequences accurately predicted the HLA-A and HLA-B alleles for most subjects in the first cohort. In a later analysis, most CMV-associated TCR beta chains were found to appear HLA-restricted, with HLA associations seemingly driven largely by CMV exposure. A total of about 180 TCR beta chains were listed by the study as associated with cytomegalovirus. The authors suggested that the approach could potentially be generalized to other disease states and immunological phenotypes. Linkage disequilibrium might explain the correlated functional status among segregating V segments, but an unknown experimental factor could not be ruled out. Roughly uniform sequencing depth across donors was assumed in presence/absence analyses, although this assumption may not hold. Only TCR beta chains were sequenced in this cohort, and the absence of alpha or paired-chain data limited detectable features. The classifier was reported to diagnose cytomegalovirus status with high specificity and sensitivity in both the original cohort and the validation cohort. The earlier analysis of a few hundred of the donors excluded fewer than 20 rarely observed V segments, including chromosome 9 orphons, because counts were too low. Broadly in line with IMGT annotations, most TCR beta V segments showed up in productive rearrangements about 87% or about 30% of the time in an earlier analysis of some 590 of the donors. Because HLA typing was missing for some donors at each locus, association tests included only the typed subset. In a later genetic analysis, fewer N-insertions in productive TCRs were reported among donors in an Asian-associated ancestry cluster than the roughly 710-donor mean. A few of the identified cytomegalovirus-associated TCR beta chains were confirmed in vitro to be specific for cytomegalovirus antigens. Most TCR sequences were observed very rarely across donors, whereas some public TCRs were present in many individuals. Some IMGT-functional V segments, including TRBV6-2 and TRBV6-3, could not be told apart with the 87-base-pair reads, so those segments were excluded. When HLA alleles, especially DR and DQ, strongly co-occurred, attributing TCR associations to individual alleles was difficult. A later analysis associated roughly 17,000 TCR beta sequences with specific HLA alleles at a false discovery rate of 0.05. Immune exposure information for the cohort was limited to CMV serostatus. A later analysis reported that several top co-occurrence clusters appeared linked to parvovirus B19, influenza, CMV and Epstein-Barr virus.

V is clipped by 5 bases and J by 12 bases, and the sequence between their germline boundaries is 25 bases long. CDR1 is given as SGHAT and CDR2 as FQDESV, both from the germline V gene (reference sequence). The CDR3 holds 15 amino acids from the cysteine to the phenylalanine. The kept DNA is CDR3 alone, 45 bases in frame from the first base. Library preparation was by the immunoSEQ multiplex PCR assay. The multiplex PCR relied on a mix of 60 forward primers for TCR Vbeta segments and 13 reverse primers for TCR Jbeta segments. Amplification of the CDR3 region of rearranged TCR beta genes was performed with a multiplex PCR assay on genomic DNA. Amplified TCR beta libraries were sequenced as 87-base-pair reads on the Illumina HiSeq System. Per the original workflow: In a later analysis, 70 million to 95 million unique TCR beta chains were counted across the roughly 670 repertoires, and roughly 11 million of these chains were shared by at least two donors. Raw reads were error-corrected and collapsed into unique sequences by a nearest-neighbor algorithm in which closely related sequences were merged to remove PCR and sequencing errors. CDR3 sequences were aligned to IMGT reference sequences to assign V, D and J gene segments. Each retained sequence needed at least a six-nucleotide match to both a V gene segment and a J gene segment. Rearrangements were called productive when the CDR3 lacked stop codons and stayed in frame with V and J; all others were non-productive. Following IMGT convention, CDR3 was defined as the stretch from the second conserved V-encoded cysteine up to the conserved J-encoded phenylalanine. The earlier analysis of roughly 590 of the donors excluded sequences that lacked an unambiguous match to a single V gene segment. An earlier analysis of almost 600 of the donors classified V segments as functional when productive rearrangements were above 56.7% and as segregating when the standard deviation between donors was above 5%. A statistical classification framework was built for diagnosing cytomegalovirus status from the catalog of TCR beta chain sequences. In a later analysis, TCR nucleotide sequences were compared against IMGT/GENE-DB human TR gene sequences so that V and J genes could be assigned. Using the TCRdist pipeline, a later analysis assigned CDR3 sequences along with most-parsimonious VDJ recombination scenarios. In a later analysis, each TCR beta chain was defined by its CDR3 amino acid sequence together with its V-gene family, and reads lacking a unique V-gene family were excluded. As a way to deal with suspected cross-contamination and a sequencing artifact, a later analysis dropped 450 to 600 nucleotide sequences that were highly shared and had low generation probability. For each public chain, a later analysis derived a clonal expansion index from normalized ranks of inferred template counts within each repertoire. In a later analysis, generation probabilities were computed with a VDJ recombination model fitted to out-of-frame rearrangements, and the resulting probabilities were checked against IGoR. A later analysis scored TCR-TCR, TCR-HLA and TCR-CMV co-occurrence with hypergeometric tests, applying a repertoire-size bias correction to TCR pairs. In a later analysis, false discovery rates were estimated by permuting HLA or CMV assignments 20 times. In a later analysis, co-occurring TCRs were grouped using DBSCAN, with TCRdist sequence similarity added in when clustering inside HLA-allele-positive subsets. For co-occurrence clustering, repertoires with fewer than 30,000 or more than 120,000 public chains were excluded, along with roughly 5 repertoires with anomalous nucleotide sharing. TCRdb holds this immuneACCESS table with in-frame rearrangements only. Some clones are missing; in checked studies, unresolved V genes explain under half, and the rest has no known cause. Clone size and V and J calls were adopted from that table, with D and trimming inferred from the DNA. The sample records 150,000 or so clones, around two thirds of which are singletons. Clones ranked in the top ten supply around 4% of the sample.

The cohort comprised approximately 700 healthy bone marrow donors. At the time of sampling, every cohort member was nominally healthy, though immune exposures that went unrecorded were likely present. The donor was CMV seropositive and belonged to the group of around 300 seropositive cohort members. A peripheral blood sample was provided by each donor, and peripheral blood mononuclear cells were used for TCR beta sequencing. Genomic DNA extraction from the blood cell samples was performed with the Qiagen DNeasy Blood Extraction Kit. This clonotype originated in a young man in good health and CMV-seropositive. Input material: PBMCs. The V gene is TRBV11-1 and the J gene is TRBJ1-2; TRBD1 is perhaps the D gene, given 5 matching bases. CDR3 sequence: CASSQFSTAASANTF. The DNA reads TGTGCCAGCAGCCAATTCTCGACAGCAGCATCGGCTAACACCTTC.